The rows below give T cell receptor beta chains drawn from one sample of a study of blood T cells in healthy people across ages. TCRdb ran MiXCR on the 5' RACE reads and lists one entry per CDR3 protein. The sample carries 910,000 or so distinct CDR3 sequences, about 51% recorded once. The sample taken for sequencing was blood. The receptor set was obtained from a woman between 55 and 75 years old in good health. CDR3s include the opening cysteine and the closing phenylalanine or tryptophan. A D gene is named only where the DNA matches it firmly. Clone size is given for some rows only: seen once, a few or many times, or a class if the clone is expanded.

V,size,J,D,CDR3,DNA
TRBV9,.,TRBJ2-3,.,CASTGSSDTQYF,TGTGCCAGCACCGGTAGCTCAGATACGCAGTATTTT
TRBV7-9,.,TRBJ2-1,.,CASEGYNEQFF,TGTGCCTCCGAGGGGTACAATGAGCAGTTCTTC
TRBV5-6,many,TRBJ2-7,TRBD1,CASRPWTGDEQYF,TGTGCCAGCAGACCCTGGACAGGGGACGAGCAGTACTTC
TRBV29-1,few,TRBJ2-7,.,CSVTVFSYEQYF,TGCAGCGTGACAGTTTTTTCCTACGAGCAGTACTTC
TRBV4-3,.,TRBJ2-3,TRBD2,CASSQNGGSGVDTQYF,TGCGCCAGCAGCCAAAACGGCGGGAGTGGGGTGGATACGCAGTATTTT
TRBV7-9,.,TRBJ1-2,TRBD1,CASSLRTGAGYTF,TGTGCCAGCAGCTTGAGGACAGGGGCTGGCTACACCTTC
TRBV27,.,TRBJ1-2,TRBD1,CASSRGDRPYGYTF,TGTGCCAGCAGTCGAGGGGACAGGCCCTATGGCTACACCTTC
TRBV5-6,once,TRBJ2-4,TRBD1,CASSLGGQHYGQYF,TGTGCCAGCAGCTTGGGGGGACAGCACTACGGGCAGTACTTC
TRBV12-3/TRBV12-4,.,TRBJ2-7,.,CASSLSAGVAHEQYF,TGTGCCAGCAGTTTAAGCGCAGGGGTTGCCCACGAGCAGTACTTC
TRBV9,.,TRBJ2-2,.,CASSPPGRGTGELFF,TGTGCCAGCAGCCCCCCAGGTAGGGGGACCGGGGAGCTGTTTTTT
TRBV20-1,.,TRBJ1-2,.,CSAREETYGYTF,TGCAGTGCTAGAGAGGAAACCTATGGCTACACCTTC
TRBV7-2,.,TRBJ2-1,.,CASIPYPPGYNEQFF,TGTGCCAGCATCCCGTATCCTCCCGGGTACAATGAGCAGTTCTTC
TRBV4-3,.,TRBJ2-7,TRBD2,CASSQSRTSGTYEQYF,TGCGCCAGCAGCCAATCGAGGACTAGCGGGACTTACGAGCAGTACTTC
TRBV28,few,TRBJ2-5,TRBD1,CASTLRTGRETQYF,TGTGCCAGCACGCTGCGGACAGGGCGGGAGACCCAGTACTTC
TRBV4-3,.,TRBJ2-2,TRBD1,CASSQLTGETGELFF,TGCGCCAGCAGCCAGTTGACAGGGGAGACCGGGGAGCTGTTTTTT
TRBV4-2,.,TRBJ2-3,TRBD1,CASSRRTGSETDTQYF,TGTGCCAGCAGCCGCCGGACAGGGTCAGAGACAGATACGCAGTATTTT
TRBV12-3/TRBV12-4,.,TRBJ2-2,TRBD2,CASRIAGTNTGELFF,TGTGCCAGCAGAATAGCGGGAACGAACACCGGGGAGCTGTTTTTT
TRBV10-3,.,TRBJ1-2,.,CAISEQVDYGYTF,TGTGCCATCAGTGAACAGGTGGACTATGGCTACACCTTC
TRBV5-4,.,TRBJ2-7,TRBD2,CASSSLAGSEQYF,TGTGCCAGCAGTTCTCTAGCGGGAAGTGAGCAGTACTTC
TRBV29-1,many,TRBJ2-5,TRBD2,CSVDTGTSGETQYF,TGCAGCGTCGACACCGGGACTAGCGGCGAGACCCAGTACTTC
TRBV7-2,.,TRBJ1-5,TRBD1,CASSAAGTGYQPQHF,TGTGCCAGCAGCGCAGCCGGGACAGGTTATCAGCCCCAGCATTTT
TRBV7-2,.,TRBJ2-7,.,CASSSIRDSPYEQYF,TGTGCCAGCAGCTCAATCCGGGACTCACCCTACGAGCAGTACTTC
TRBV29-1,.,TRBJ1-1,TRBD1,CSAGQGREAFF,TGCAGCGCCGGACAGGGGCGCGAAGCTTTCTTT
TRBV4-1,.,TRBJ2-4,.,CASSRAERAGKDIQYF,TGCGCCAGCAGCCGAGCAGAGAGGGCAGGGAAAGACATTCAGTACTTC
TRBV7-9,.,TRBJ1-2,.,CASSGGLLRGYTF,TGTGCCAGCAGCGGAGGACTGCTTCGGGGCTACACCTTC
TRBV6-2/TRBV6-3,.,TRBJ2-6,TRBD1,CASTYKVDRGRSGANVLTF,TGTGCCAGCACCTACAAGGTCGACAGGGGTCGATCTGGGGCCAACGTCCTGACTTTC
TRBV3-1,.,TRBJ2-2,.,CASSQGGTNTGELFF,TGTGCCAGCAGCCAAGGGGGAACGAACACCGGGGAGCTGTTTTTT
TRBV28,.,TRBJ1-1,TRBD1,CASNRGQGWTEAFF,TGTGCCAGCAACCGTGGACAGGGTTGGACTGAAGCTTTCTTT
TRBV20-1,few,TRBJ2-5,.,CSATPPRQKYQETQYF,TGCAGTGCTACACCTCCGAGGCAAAAGTACCAAGAGACCCAGTACTTC
TRBV5-6,.,TRBJ2-5,.,CASSLAGGVMGETQYF,TGCGCCAGCAGCTTGGCAGGCGGCGTGATGGGAGAGACCCAGTACTTC
TRBV19,.,TRBJ2-1,TRBD2,CASSIRLAGEGDEQFF,TGTGCCAGTAGTATTCGGCTAGCGGGAGAGGGGGATGAGCAGTTCTTC
TRBV7-8,.,TRBJ2-7,.,CASSLVLAWTGEQYF,TGTGCCAGCAGCTTAGTGTTAGCGTGGACGGGCGAGCAGTACTTC
TRBV9,.,TRBJ2-5,TRBD1,CASSGDRGIYETQYF,TGTGCCAGCAGCGGCGACAGGGGGATCTACGAGACCCAGTACTTC
TRBV7-9,.,TRBJ2-5,.,CASSPGIMETQYF,TGTGCCAGCAGCCCCGGTATTATGGAGACCCAGTACTTC
TRBV7-2,few,TRBJ2-1,TRBD2,CASSLVAGGPSEQFF,TGTGCCAGCAGCTTAGTAGCGGGAGGGCCGAGTGAGCAGTTCTTC
TRBV7-2,few,TRBJ2-7,.,CASSLMGEQYF,TGTGCCAGCAGCTTAATGGGCGAGCAGTACTTC
TRBV7-2,.,TRBJ2-5,.,CASSLSGGSIKTQYF,TGTGCCAGCAGCTTATCCGGTGGGTCAATAAAGACCCAGTACTTC
TRBV7-2,.,TRBJ1-5,TRBD1,CASSLGTGEHQPQHF,TGTGCCAGCAGCTTAGGGACAGGAGAGCATCAGCCCCAGCATTTT
TRBV13,.,TRBJ2-7,.,CASSFVRSTYEQYF,TGTGCCAGCAGCTTTGTGAGGAGTACCTACGAGCAGTACTTC
TRBV3-1,few,TRBJ2-5,.,CASNRVPRETQYF,TGTGCCAGCAACAGGGTTCCACGGGAGACCCAGTACTTC
TRBV7-9,.,TRBJ2-1,.,CASSIQETQYNERFF,TGTGCCAGCAGCATACAAGAGACCCAGTACAATGAGCGGTTCTTC
TRBV4-1,.,TRBJ2-7,.,CASSQDLIGEQYF,TGCGCCAGCAGCCAAGATCTTATCGGTGAGCAGTACTTC
TRBV9,many,TRBJ2-3,.,CASSPRIPDAYTDTQYF,TGTGCCAGCAGCCCCCGTATCCCCGACGCCTACACAGATACGCAGTATTTT
TRBV11-2,few,TRBJ2-5,.,CASSLDAGLETQYF,TGTGCCAGCAGCTTAGATGCAGGGTTGGAGACCCAGTACTTC
TRBV15,few,TRBJ2-5,.,CATSRSDNLLLQETQYF,TGTGCCACCAGCAGGTCCGACAACCTCTTACTCCAAGAGACCCAGTACTTC
TRBV6-1,.,TRBJ1-2,.,CASSDMGFGYTF,TGTGCCAGCAGTGACATGGGGTTTGGCTACACCTTC
TRBV20-1,.,TRBJ1-1,.,CSASSGGFPEAFF,TGCAGTGCTAGCTCGGGGGGTTTCCCGGAAGCTTTCTTT
TRBV6-6,.,TRBJ2-7,TRBD1,CASSTGTGGSEQYF,TGTGCCAGCAGCACCGGGACAGGCGGCTCCGAGCAGTACTTC
TRBV7-9,few,TRBJ2-7,.,CASSVRDNYEQYF,TGTGCCAGCAGCGTCCGGGACAACTACGAGCAGTACTTC
TRBV28,few,TRBJ2-2,.,CASQETGELFF,TGTGCCAGCCAAGAAACCGGGGAGCTGTTTTTT
TRBV4-3,.,TRBJ2-1,TRBD2,CASSHMTSGRYEQFF,TGCGCCAGCAGCCATATGACTAGCGGGAGATATGAGCAGTTCTTC
TRBV3-1,.,TRBJ2-3,.,CASSQKTGLARDTQYF,TGTGCCAGCAGCCAAAAAACGGGGCTAGCTCGGGATACGCAGTATTTT
TRBV12-3/TRBV12-4,.,TRBJ1-2,TRBD1,CASGGTGRLNGYTF,TGTGCCAGCGGGGGGACAGGGAGACTAAATGGCTACACCTTC
TRBV5-1,few,TRBJ2-1,.,CASSPQATYNEQFF,TGCGCCAGCAGCCCACAGGCGACCTACAATGAGCAGTTCTTC
TRBV21-1,.,TRBJ2-3,.,CASSTPEGVRSTGTQYF,TGTGCCAGCAGCACGCCGGAGGGAGTAAGGAGTACAGGTACGCAGTATTTT